This T cell receptor (beta chain) comes out of a study of OX40 agonist ivuxolimab in advanced cancers. Study details: Patients received intravenous ivuxolimab every 2 weeks at 0.01 to 10 mg/kg. Study conclusions and caveats: Clonal expansion among partial responders at 0.1-3.0 mg/kg ranked near the lowest.

Germline CDR1 reads LNHDA; CDR2 reads SQIVND (reference sequence). Trimming removed 3 bases from V and 0 bases from J, with 15 bases in between. The CDR3 spans 17 residues. Patients who had autoimmune disease history or got systemic immunosuppression were left out. The method was immunoSEQ multiplex PCR; TCRdb's version includes in-frame clones alone and lacks a portion of them. The sample holds under 30,000 clones, about 93% seen once. As to this clone: Its specificity is unknown.

The chain has TRBV19 and TRBJ1-5; tentative D call: TRBD1 (6 bases). This sequence originates from an adult with an advanced solid tumor such as melanoma, head and neck, liver or kidney cancer. The specimen comprised CD4+ or CD8+ T cells sorted from blood, sampled in a trial of the OX40 agonist ivuxolimab. CDR3 coding DNA: TGTGCCAGTAGTATTCGGGGGGCGTTGGATAGCAATCAGCCCCAGCATTTT. Translated, it gives CASSIRGALDSNQPQHF.